This passage covers 10 T cell receptor beta chains from one sample sequenced in a study of blood T cell repertoires in COVID-19. Using immunoSEQ multiplex PCR, the repertoire was profiled, and TCRdb retains in-frame clones only, with some absent. The sample comprises 200,000 to 250,000 clones, nearly 85% of which are singletons, and 1.3% rests with the top ten. Sequencing was performed on peripheral blood. The receptors here all came from a woman aged 25 to 45 with COVID-19, enrolled during active disease.

The chain couples TRBV7-2 to TRBJ1-1; a weak D match, TRBD1 (6 bases). The CDR3 consists of 14 residues. Germline assignment: CDR1 SGHTA and CDR2 FQGNSA. V lost 1 base to trimming and J lost 4 bases, with 10 bases between them. The CDR3 DNA follows: TGTGCCAGCAGCTTAGTGGGGGCCCCCACTGAAGCTTTCTTT. This translates into CASSLVGAPTEAFF.

This chain uses TRBV3-1 (or the pseudogene TRBV3-2) with TRBJ2-1; 10 bases map to TRBD2. Trimming cost V 7 bases and J 6 bases; bases outside gene matches: 9. This CDR3 has 15 amino acids. The germline V gene has CDR1 LGHDT and CDR2 YNNKEL (reference sequence). The CDR3 sequence: CASTLQREGPNEQFF. In DNA, the CDR3 is TGTGCCAGCACCCTCCAGCGGGAGGGCCCCAATGAGCAGTTCTTC.

V usage is TRBV24-1 and J usage is TRBJ1-6, with 8 nucleotides matching TRBD1. Germline loops: CDR1 KGHDR, CDR2 SFDVKD. J lost 7 bases, V lost 3 bases, and 1 base had no gene match. This CDR3 has 14 amino acids. CDR3 nucleotides: TGTGCCACCAGTGATACAGGGGGGAATTCACCCCTCCACTTT. It encodes CATSDTGGNSPLHF.

V usage is TRBV3-1 (or the pseudogene TRBV3-2) and J usage is TRBJ2-1; D is undetermined. The CDR3 sequence is 15 residues long. Germline CDR1 reads LGHDT; CDR2 reads YNNKEL (reference sequence). V gave up 1 base and J gave up 0 bases, with 7 bases separating them. DNA for the CDR3: TGTGCCAGCAGCCAAGCGGTGAGCTCCTACAATGAGCAGTTCTTC. Amino acids: CASSQAVSSYNEQFF.

The genes are TRBV29-1 and TRBJ2-5, with D maybe TRBD2 (5 bases). The CDR3 runs to 12 residues. Germline CDR1 and CDR2: SQVTM and ANQGSEA. V was shortened by 7 bases and J by 3 bases, with 12 bases between the two germline ends. As DNA, the CDR3 is TGCAGCGCTCGTGCCGGGGAAGAGACCCAGTACTTC. It translates to CSARAGEETQYF.

The chain uses TRBV4-1 and TRBJ2-7, with TRBD1 as a possible D gene (5 bases). From germline, CDR1 is MGHRA and CDR2 YSYEKL. Trimming cost V 1 base and J 2 bases, with 15 bases left between them. This CDR3 spans 16 amino acids. This chain's CDR3 is CASSQAASRVTYEQYF. In DNA form, the CDR3 reads TGCGCCAGCAGCCAAGCGGCCTCCAGGGTAACCTACGAGCAGTACTTC.

This chain joins TRBV21-1 and TRBJ2-7; the table's D call TRBD1 went unverified against the DNA. TRBV21-1 is shown as a pseudogene. The CDR3 spans 16 residues. The CDR3 bases are TGTGCCAGCAGCAAAGTTCGTGGCAGGGGGCACTACGAGCAGTACTTC. It yields the protein CASSKVRGRGHYEQYF.

The chain has TRBV27 and TRBJ1-6; D may be TRBD1 (6 bases). CDR3 length: 14 residues. Trimming shortened V by 5 bases and J by 4 bases, and 9 bases separated the two germline ends. Germline-derived CDR1 and CDR2 are MNHEY and SMNVEV (reference sequence). CDR3 protein: CASSPGQYNSPLHF. CDR3 coding DNA: TGTGCCAGCAGTCCGGGACAATATAATTCACCCCTCCACTTT.

J is TRBJ2-3 and V is TRBV10-3; TRBD2 matches 8 bases. The junction had 3 bases not matched to a gene; V was cut back by 10 bases and J by 3 bases. The CDR3 has 12 amino acids. CDR1 and CDR2 from the germline V gene are ENHRY and SYGVKD. The CDR3 loop is CATSGGTDTQYF. The DNA for the CDR3 is TGTGCCACCTCGGGGGGGACAGATACGCAGTATTTT.

The chain uses TRBV7-9 and TRBJ2-1; 7 nucleotides match TRBD2. V lost 3 bases and J lost 6; bases outside the gene matches: 11. The CDR3 contains 16 residues. Germline lookup yields CDR1 SEHNR and CDR2 FQNEAQ (reference sequence). CDR3 amino acids: CASSLGEGGPFNEQFF. The CDR3 DNA reads TGTGCCAGCAGCTTGGGAGAGGGAGGGCCGTTCAATGAGCAGTTCTTC.